A single sample is the source of the 8 T cell receptor beta chains below, sequenced in a study of OX40 agonist ivuxolimab in advanced cancers. Using immunoSEQ multiplex PCR, the repertoire was profiled, and TCRdb retains in-frame clones only, with some absent. The sample has approximately 94,000 clones, roughly 84% seen once; the top ten hold 0.9% to 1.2%. Here the sequenced sample was CD4+ or CD8+ T cells sorted from blood, taken in a trial of the OX40 agonist ivuxolimab. These receptors originate from an adult with an advanced solid tumor such as melanoma, head and neck, liver or kidney cancer.

V and J are TRBV18 and TRBJ2-7, with TRBD1 identical over 11 bases. The CDR3 sequence is 15 residues long. Germline CDR1 KGHSH, CDR2 LQKENI. J was trimmed by 3 bases and V by 3 bases; bases with no gene match: 4. The CDR3: CASSPSGTGGYEQYV. The CDR3 region has the DNA TGTGCCAGCTCACCGTCCGGGACAGGGGGCTACGAGCAGTACGTC.

This sequence joins TRBV4-3 and TRBJ1-5, with TRBD1 matching over 8 bases. This CDR3 comprises 13 residues. From germline, CDR1 is LGHNA and CDR2 YSLEER. V lost 4 bases to trimming and J lost 7 bases; unmatched junction nucleotides: 3. In DNA form, the CDR3 reads TGCGCCAGCAGCCCGGACAGGGAACAGCCCCAGCATTTT. Encoded protein: CASSPDREQPQHF.

Points on this clone: The sample has other DNA sequences that encode this CDR3 too. This chain uses TRBV7-2 with TRBJ2-5; 11 bases fit TRBD2. Germline-derived CDR1 and CDR2 are SGHTA and FQGNSA. CDR3 length equals 14 residues. The ends lost 1 base at V and 5 bases at J; junction bases unmatched: 0. The CDR3 here is CASSLGLAGETQYF. The CDR3 nucleotides are TGTGCCAGCAGCTTAGGACTAGCGGGGGAGACCCAGTACTTC. The whole variable domain, filled in from reference TRBV7-2 and TRBJ2-5, reads GAGVSQSPSNKVTEKGKDVELRCDPISGHTALYWYRQSLGQGLEFLIYFQGNSAPDKSGLPSDRFSAERTGGSVSTLTIQRTQQEDSAVYLCASSLGLAGETQYFGPGTRLLVL.

The chain carries TRBV7-9 and TRBJ1-5, with D uncertain. The CDR3 loop spans 14 amino acids. Trimming removed 3 bases from V and 1 base from J, with 7 bases in between. CDR1 and CDR2 (germline): SEHNR, FQNEAQ (reference sequence). CDR3 loop: CASSFLGSNQPQHF. CDR3 sequence (DNA): TGTGCCAGCAGCTTTCTTGGGAGCAATCAGCCCCAGCATTTT.

The J gene is TRBJ2-4, the V gene TRBV9; 12 bases are a match to TRBD2. Germline-derived CDR1 and CDR2 are SGDLS and YYNGEE. The CDR3 runs 19 residues. Germline trimming cut 0 bases from V and 0 bases from J; bases unmatched to any gene: 7. This CDR3 reads CASSVGLAGEGIAKNIQYF. The CDR3 nucleotides are TGTGCCAGCAGCGTAGGACTAGCGGGGGAAGGAATAGCCAAAAACATTCAGTACTTC.

CDR3 nucleotides: TGTGCCTGGAGTACGACCGGGACAGGGAGGGACACCATATATTTT. Protein: CAWSTTGTGRDTIYF. The V gene is TRBV30, the J gene TRBJ1-3, with TRBD1 matching over 9 bases. This CDR3 is built from 15 residues. V was clipped by 2 bases and J by 8 bases; unmatched bases: 10. Looked up from germline, CDR1 is GTSNPN and CDR2 is SVGIG (reference sequence).

The chain has TRBV18 and TRBJ2-1, with no clear D. Germline CDR1 KGHSH, CDR2 LQKENI. V dropped 1 base and J dropped 2 bases, with 6 bases sitting between them. The CDR3 has 14 residues. CDR3: CASSPLTTYNEQFF. The DNA for the CDR3 is TGTGCCAGCTCACCACTGACAACCTACAATGAGCAGTTCTTC.

The chain joins TRBV5-4 to TRBJ1-2, with D possibly matching TRBD1 (6 bases). CDR1 and CDR2 (germline): SGHNT, YYREEE (reference sequence). The CDR3 is 14 residues long. Trimming pared 3 bases from V and 4 bases from J, leaving 13 bases between. CDR3 sequence (DNA): TGTGCCAGCAGCTCGGAGACAGGTCCCTATGGCTACACCTTC. The encoded protein is CASSSETGPYGYTF.